The 13 T cell receptor beta chains listed next were all sequenced from one sample in a study of T cells in Graves' hyperthyroidism and ophthalmopathy. It was RNA transcripts that yielded the amplified TCR beta CDR3 regions. First-round RT-PCR targeting the TCR CDR3 was performed with the HTBI primer set. TCRdb re-derived calls from the multiplex PCR reads in MiXCR, one entry per CDR3 protein. The data contain 350,000 or so distinct CDR3 sequences, 21% of them singletons. The sequencing sample was made of blood. All receptors derive from a woman aged 45-59 years with Graves' hyperthyroidism.

The chain employs TRBV7-8 and TRBJ2-1; D tentatively fits TRBD1 or TRBD2 (5 bases each). V lost 2 bases and J 1 base, leaving 18 bases between the germline ends. The CDR3 consists of 18 residues. Germline-derived CDR1 and CDR2 are SGHVS and FQNEAQ. CDR3 DNA sequence: TGTGCCAGCAGCTTATTTCCCCTCACGGGACGGTCCTACAATGAGCAGTTCTTC. Amino acid sequence: CASSLFPLTGRSYNEQFF.

The CDR3 DNA follows: TGTGCCACCAGCAGAAAGACCGGGATCAATTCAGATACGCAGTATTTT. The encoded protein is CATSRKTGINSDTQYF. The rearrangement joins TRBV15 to TRBJ2-3, with a weak D call TRBD2 (5 bases). Germline V gives CDR1 LNHNV, CDR2 YYDKDF (reference sequence). Trimming took 2 bases from V and 4 from J, leaving 16 bases between them. The CDR3 contains 16 residues.

This clonotype appeared many times. The V gene is TRBV28, the J gene TRBJ2-7; 8 bases fit TRBD1. Germline V gene sequence: CDR1 MDHEN, CDR2 SYDVKM. This CDR3 is built from 16 residues. Losses at the gene ends were 5 bases for V and 4 bases for J; bases not matched to a gene: 13. CDR3 region: CASSTEPGTGAYEQYF. In DNA, the CDR3 is TGTGCCAGCAGTACCGAACCCGGGACAGGCGCTTACGAGCAGTACTTC.

Ten or more counts support this clonotype. The chain employs TRBV20-1 and TRBJ2-1; weak D call: TRBD1 (5 bases). The CDR3 loop spans 12 amino acids. Looked up from germline, CDR1 is DFQATT and CDR2 is SNEGSKA (reference sequence). Deletions cut 3 bases from V and 4 bases from J, with 7 bases between. CDR3 DNA: TGCAGTGCTAGGAGACAGTACAATGAGCAGTTCTTC. It encodes CSARRQYNEQFF.

This clonotype has ten or more counts. This chain links TRBV28 with TRBJ1-5; perhaps TRBD1 as D (5 bases). The germline V gene has CDR1 MDHEN and CDR2 SYDVKM. The V end lost 3 bases, the J end lost 0 bases, and 9 bases lay between the germline ends. CDR3 length: 15 residues. The CDR3 DNA reads TGTGCCAGCAGTTTGGGAGGGACTAGCAATCAGCCCCAGCATTTT. Translation gives CASSLGGTSNQPQHF.

In this sample, this clonotype turned up a few times. V and J are TRBV20-1 and TRBJ2-5; 16 positions agree with TRBD2. The CDR3 extends over 16 amino acids. The germline V gene encodes CDR1 DFQATT and CDR2 SNEGSKA (reference sequence). V was clipped by 3 bases and J by 4 bases; unmatched bases: 5. The CDR3 here is CSARGTSGRALETQYF. The CDR3 nucleotides read TGCAGTGCTAGGGGGACTAGCGGGAGGGCCTTAGAGACCCAGTACTTC.

The chain links TRBV18 to TRBJ2-7, with 10 bases that match TRBD2. V dropped 1 base and J dropped 6; count of bases not matched to a gene: 12. Looked up from germline, CDR1 is KGHSH and CDR2 is LQKENI. The CDR3 covers 17 residues. The CDR3: CASSPLPPGTSVTEQYF. The CDR3 nucleotides are TGTGCCAGCTCACCACTCCCCCCCGGGACTAGCGTAACCGAGCAGTACTTC.

This clonotype was recorded a few times. The chain joins TRBV6-1 to TRBJ2-3; D unclear. V lost 5 bases, J lost 2 bases, and 14 bases lay in between. Germline V lookup: CDR1 MNHNS, CDR2 SASEGT. This CDR3 region has 15 residues. The CDR3 protein is CASSQKDGYTDTQYF. The CDR3 region has the DNA TGTGCCAGCAGTCAGAAGGACGGATACACAGATACGCAGTATTTT.

The rearrangement links TRBV20-1 to TRBJ1-5; the D is unclear. Germline CDR1 is DFQATT and CDR2 is SNEGSKA (reference sequence). With 6 bases removed from V and 9 bases from J, the gap between germline ends came to 12 bases. This CDR3 contains 11 residues. CDR3 coding DNA: TGCAGTGCCGAGCCCCGGGGGCCCCAGCATTTT. Encoded protein: CSAEPRGPQHF.

This clonotype was counted at least ten times. The chain joins TRBV28 to TRBJ1-2; 12 bases are shared with TRBD1. Germline-derived CDR1 and CDR2 are MDHEN and SYDVKM. The CDR3 consists of 14 residues. The V segment lost 5 bases and the J segment 7 bases; nucleotides outside the gene matches: 5. The CDR3 bases are TGTGCCAGCAGTCGGGACAGGGGGCGCGTTGGCTACACCTTC. Its translation is CASSRDRGRVGYTF.

This clonotype was found many times. The chain links TRBV7-2 to TRBJ2-1; 10 positions agree with TRBD2. The CDR3 totals 15 residues. The trim removed 5 bases at V and 6 bases at J, leaving 7 bases unmatched. Germline V CDR1 and CDR2: SGHTA, FQGNSA. CDR3 region: CASSLLSGGANEQFF. CDR3 nucleotides: TGTGCCAGCAGCCTTTTAAGCGGGGGGGCCAATGAGCAGTTCTTC.

This clonotype was seen ten or more times. The rearrangement uses TRBV12-3 or TRBV12-4 and TRBJ2-2; D gene uncertain. The CDR3 is 13 amino acids. Trimming shortened V by 5 bases and J by 2 bases, and 6 bases separated the two germline ends. For the CDR3, the DNA is TGTGCCAGCAGTCCCGACAACACCGGGGAGCTGTTTTTT. Its protein is CASSPDNTGELFF.

There are many counts of this clonotype. The chain combines TRBV28 with TRBJ2-7, with 11 nucleotides matching TRBD1. This CDR3 has 14 residues. V was clipped by 4 bases and J by 3 bases; unmatched bases: 2. Germline CDR1 is MDHEN and CDR2 is SYDVKM. The CDR3 DNA is TGTGCCAGCAGTTGGGACAGGGGGGTCTACGAGCAGTACTTC. Amino acid sequence: CASSWDRGVYEQYF.